The present TCR beta chain was sequenced within a study of T-cell reconstitution after alpha-beta-depleted transplantation in children. The library targeted TCRbeta and was prepared with unique molecular identifiers. Using its own MiXCR run on the PCR reads, TCRdb lists one record per CDR3 protein. The sample lists about 190,000 distinct CDR3 sequences; less than 8% were seen once. This clonotype appeared many times. Trimming pared 6 bases from V and 3 bases from J, leaving 22 bases between. This CDR3 contains 16 residues. Germline V gene data show CDR1 as SQVTM and CDR2 as ANQGSEA. Sequencing used PBMCs from the stem cell graft donor, obtained from the stem cell graft. The sequence was obtained from a human donor who donated a stem cell graft to a child with Wiskott-Aldrich syndrome. The chain carries TRBV29-1 and TRBJ2-3; the D gene could be TRBD1 or TRBD2 (5 bases each). The CDR3 region has the DNA TGCAGCGTACTCGGATGGGACCGGGTGTTGACAGATACGCAGTATTTT. Protein: CSVLGWDRVLTDTQYF.